The clone carrying this T cell receptor beta chain has at least ten counts. Antigen: not known. These data originate in a study of T cells after yellow fever vaccination. TCRdb processed the 5' RACE reads anew with MiXCR; each CDR3 protein has one entry. Altogether over 300,000 distinct CDR3 sequences are present, 3% to 4.5% being singletons, with the ten largest covering around 20%. CDR3 size: 13 residues. CDR1 SGHTA and CDR2 FQGTGA come from the germline V gene. Trimming left V 2 bases short and J 2 bases short, with 5 bases between. The study, taken as a whole, reports: Abundant contaminating clonotypes from the bulk population could appear in FACS-sorted repertoires.

The specimen comprised PBMCs, sampled on the day of the yellow fever booster vaccination. The receptor was derived from a man younger than 30 who received the YFV17D yellow fever vaccine. This sequence joins TRBV7-3 and TRBJ2-3; unclear D gene. CDR3 DNA: TGTGCCAGCAGCTTAGCGCCCACAGATACGCAGTATTTT. Protein product: CASSLAPTDTQYF.